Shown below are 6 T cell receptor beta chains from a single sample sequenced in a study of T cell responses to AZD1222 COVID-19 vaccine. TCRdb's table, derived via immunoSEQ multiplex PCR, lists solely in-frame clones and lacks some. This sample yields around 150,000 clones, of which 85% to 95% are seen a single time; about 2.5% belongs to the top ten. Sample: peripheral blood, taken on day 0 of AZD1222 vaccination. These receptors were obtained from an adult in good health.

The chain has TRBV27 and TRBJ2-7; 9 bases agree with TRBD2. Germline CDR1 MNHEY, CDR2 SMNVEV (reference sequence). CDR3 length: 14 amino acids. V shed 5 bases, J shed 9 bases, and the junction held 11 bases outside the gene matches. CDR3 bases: TGTGCCAGCAGTGCAAATCCGGGACTAGCTCGGCAGTACTTC. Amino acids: CASSANPGLARQYF.

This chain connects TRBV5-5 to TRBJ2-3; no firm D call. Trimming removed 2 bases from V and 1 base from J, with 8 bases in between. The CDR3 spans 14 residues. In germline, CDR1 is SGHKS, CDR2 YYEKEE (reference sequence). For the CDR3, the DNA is TGTGCCAGCAGCTTTCAAGGGCGCACAGATACGCAGTATTTT. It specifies CASSFQGRTDTQYF.

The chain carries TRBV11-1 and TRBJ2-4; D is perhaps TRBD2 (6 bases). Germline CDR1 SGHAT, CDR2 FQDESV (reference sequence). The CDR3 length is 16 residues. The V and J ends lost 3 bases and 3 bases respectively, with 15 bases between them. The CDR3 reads CASSFHGSSGKNIQYF. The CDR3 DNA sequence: TGTGCCAGCAGCTTCCACGGGAGCTCCGGCAAAAACATTCAGTACTTC.

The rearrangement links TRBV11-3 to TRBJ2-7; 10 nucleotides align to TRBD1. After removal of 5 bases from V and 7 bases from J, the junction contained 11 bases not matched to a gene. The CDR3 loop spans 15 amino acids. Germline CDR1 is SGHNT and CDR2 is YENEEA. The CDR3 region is CASSLTRTGGSEQYF. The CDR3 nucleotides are TGTGCCAGCAGCCTCACCCGGACAGGGGGGAGTGAGCAGTACTTC.

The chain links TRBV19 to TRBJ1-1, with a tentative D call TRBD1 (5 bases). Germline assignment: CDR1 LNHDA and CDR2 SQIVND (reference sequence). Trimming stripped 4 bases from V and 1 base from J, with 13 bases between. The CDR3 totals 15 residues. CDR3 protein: CASSSPGGANTEAFF. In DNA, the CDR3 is TGTGCCAGTAGTAGCCCCGGAGGGGCGAACACTGAAGCTTTCTTT.

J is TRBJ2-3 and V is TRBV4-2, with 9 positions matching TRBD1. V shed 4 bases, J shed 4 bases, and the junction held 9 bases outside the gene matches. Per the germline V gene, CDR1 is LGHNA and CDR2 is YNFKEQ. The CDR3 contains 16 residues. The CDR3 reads CASSRTGTGLADTQYF. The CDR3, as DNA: TGTGCCAGCAGCCGGACCGGGACAGGGTTAGCAGATACGCAGTATTTT.